This TCR beta chain was sequenced during a study of shared clonotypes between healthy human individuals. Whole-study findings and limits: Sampling included only blood; tissue repertoires likely differ. The low donor count limited represented genetic and exposure-history diversity.

Selected positively for CCR7 and CD45RO-negative, naive CD8 cells excluded terminally differentiated effector memory CD45RA+ cells. TCRdb's table, derived via immunoSEQ multiplex PCR, lists solely in-frame clones and lacks some. The data show approximately 650,000 clones, nearly 97% seen once. Germline-derived CDR1 and CDR2 are SGHTA and FQGNSA. The CDR3 has 17 residues. The V and J ends lost 1 base and 0 bases respectively, with 13 bases between them. Remarks on this clone: Its target is not known.

The chain carries TRBV7-2 and TRBJ1-3; maybe TRBD1 (5 bases). Material for sequencing was naive CD8+ T cells sorted from blood. The TCR originated in a woman aged 30 to 39 in good health. This chain's CDR3 is CASSLDRDYLSGNTIYF. In nucleotides, the CDR3 is TGTGCCAGCAGCTTAGATAGGGACTACCTCTCTGGAAACACCATATATTTT.